Following are 6 T cell receptor beta chains from one sample sequenced in a study of blood T cell repertoires in COVID-19. Sequencing was performed with immunoSEQ multiplex PCR; in TCRdb, only in-frame clones are kept and a portion is missing. The table shows more than 110,000 clones, with about 90% occurring only once. The sequencing sample was made of peripheral blood. These receptors were collected from a man aged 45-60 years with active or convalescent COVID-19.

The chain is built from TRBV7-8 and TRBJ2-7; weak D call: TRBD2 (5 bases). Germline lookup yields CDR1 SGHVS and CDR2 FQNEAQ. V was shortened by 7 bases and J by 7 bases, with 23 bases between the two germline ends. The CDR3 is 15 residues long. The CDR3 DNA sequence: TGTGCCAGCACCCCCGGTTCGGCGAGAGGGCTGGAGCAGTACTTC. Translation: CASTPGSARGLEQYF.

CDR3: CASSLGRSNEKLFF. CDR3 DNA sequence: TGCGCCAGCAGCTTGGGGAGGTCTAATGAAAAACTGTTTTTT. The chain links TRBV5-1 to TRBJ1-4; no firm D call. The ends were cut back, 0 bases at V and 3 bases at J, with 6 bases in the middle. Germline CDR1 reads SGHRS; CDR2 reads YFSETQ. The CDR3 is 14 residues long.

The rearrangement joins TRBV29-1 to TRBJ2-7, with 10 bases aligning to TRBD2. From germline, CDR1 is SQVTM and CDR2 ANQGSEA. The length of the CDR3 is 16 residues. V trimming: 2 bases; J trimming: 7 bases; junction bases outside the gene matches: 14. The DNA for the CDR3 is TGCAGCGTTGAAACCCGTAAGACTAGCGGGCCTGTGGAGCAGTACTTC. Residues: CSVETRKTSGPVEQYF.

The CDR3 region is CATSEVGRGETQYF. The CDR3 nucleotides are TGTGCCACCAGTGAGGTCGGGAGGGGGGAGACCCAGTACTTC. V gene TRBV24-1 combines with J gene TRBJ2-5; 8 nucleotides agree with TRBD2. The V gene end was trimmed by 4 bases and the J gene end by 5 bases; junction bases not matched to a gene: 5. This CDR3 region has 14 residues. CDR1 is KGHDR and CDR2 is SFDVKD in the germline V gene.

This CDR3 reads CASSQSSRSYNSPLHF. The CDR3 nucleotides are TGTGCCAGCAGCCAATCGAGCCGCTCCTATAATTCACCCCTCCACTTT. The rearrangement joins TRBV16 to TRBJ1-6; no clear D. Germline CDR1 reads KGHSY; CDR2 reads FQNENV. The CDR3 has 16 amino acids. V was pared by 0 bases and J by 0 bases, with 6 bases between.

V usage is TRBV29-1 and J usage is TRBJ1-2; D uncertain. The CDR3 is made up of 13 amino acids. Looked up from germline, CDR1 is SQVTM and CDR2 is ANQGSEA. V shed 4 bases and J shed 1 base, with 10 bases lying between them. The CDR3 sequence is CSVGGRFNYGYTF. The CDR3 DNA reads TGCAGCGTTGGTGGCCGCTTTAACTATGGCTACACCTTC.